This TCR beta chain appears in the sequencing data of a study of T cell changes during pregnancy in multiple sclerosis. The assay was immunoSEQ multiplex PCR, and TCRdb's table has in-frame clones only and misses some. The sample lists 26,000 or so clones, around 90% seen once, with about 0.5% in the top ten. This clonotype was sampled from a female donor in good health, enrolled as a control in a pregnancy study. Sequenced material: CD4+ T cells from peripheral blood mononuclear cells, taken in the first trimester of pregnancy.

The CDR3: CASSLISSEQYF. In DNA, the CDR3 is TGTGCCAGCAGCTTAATTTCGTCCGAGCAGTACTTC. The chain links TRBV7-9 to TRBJ2-7; D ambiguous. The CDR3 contains 12 residues. Per germline, CDR1 SEHNR and CDR2 FQNEAQ (reference sequence). The V and J ends lost 2 bases and 6 bases respectively, with 8 bases between them. The full variable domain, its missing parts supplied by reference TRBV7-9 and TRBJ2-7, is DTGVSQNPRHKITKRGQNVTFRCDPISEHNRLYWYRQTLGQGPEFLTYFQNEAQLEKSRLLSDRFSAERPKGSFSTLEIQRTEQGDSAMYLCASSLISSEQYFGPGTRLTVT.